These 2 T cell receptor beta chains originate from one sample sequenced in a study of CD8+ T cells in alopecia areata. Extracted RNA was reverse transcribed, and the resulting cDNA served as sequencing template. The data were produced by immunoSEQ multiplex PCR, yet TCRdb's version contains in-frame clones alone and is incomplete. Among 98,000 or so clones listed, about 50% were seen once. Sequencing was done on a sample of NKG2D-low CD8+ T cells sorted from blood. The source of these receptors is a human donor with alopecia areata.

V usage is TRBV6-5 and J usage is TRBJ1-2, with a tentative D call TRBD1 (6 bases). The CDR3 runs to 15 residues. In germline, CDR1 is MNHEY, CDR2 SVGAGI. V was shortened by 6 bases and J by 4 bases, with 18 bases between the two germline ends. The CDR3 bases are TGTGCCAGCAGCACCGTCGGAGGGGGTGGCTATGGCTACACCTTC. Translating gives CASSTVGGGGYGYTF.

The chain carries TRBV7-9 and TRBJ1-2; 7 bases map to TRBD1. The length of the CDR3 is 12 residues. Germline CDR1 SEHNR, CDR2 FQNEAQ (reference sequence). J was trimmed by 10 bases and V by 5 bases; bases with no gene match: 7. CDR3 DNA: TGTGCCAGCAGCCCGGGACAGTTGGACTACACCTTC. As protein: CASSPGQLDYTF.